The 30 T cell receptor beta chains presented below share a single source sample, sequenced in a study of Graves' ophthalmopathy and Graves' hyperthyroidism. Amplification of the TCR beta CDR3 regions used RNA transcripts (as template). First-round RT-PCR with HTBI primers preceded a second-round multiplex PCR. Each CDR3 protein is one row after TCRdb ran MiXCR on the multiplex PCR reads. This sample yields a few hundred thousand distinct CDR3 sequences, of which roughly 17% are seen a single time; approximately 13% belongs to the top ten. Sequenced: peripheral blood. Receptor source: an adult man with Graves' ophthalmopathy.

The chain recombines TRBV5-6 with TRBJ2-7, with TRBD2 identical over 13 bases. Germline values: CDR1 SGHDT, CDR2 YYEEEE. This CDR3 comprises 17 residues. J gave up 3 bases and V 4 bases, and 10 bases lay outside the gene matches. The chain's CDR3 is CASSPDLGTSGNYEQYF. The CDR3 DNA is TGTGCCAGCAGCCCAGACCTCGGGACTAGCGGGAACTACGAGCAGTACTTC.

This clonotype was counted at least ten times. This chain connects TRBV29-1 to TRBJ2-5; D is possibly TRBD1 or TRBD2 (6 bases each). CDR1 is SQVTM, CDR2 ANQGSEA, per germline. V was clipped by 6 bases and J by 2 bases, with 13 bases between them. The CDR3 sequence is 13 residues long. For the CDR3, the DNA is TGCAGCGTCGCGACAGGAGGGCAAGAGACCCAGTACTTC. Protein product: CSVATGGQETQYF.

This chain joins TRBV12-5 and TRBJ2-7; D gene ambiguous. V lost 3 bases to trimming and J lost 4 bases, with 19 bases between them. Germline CDR1 is LGHNT and CDR2 is FRNRAP. This CDR3 has 16 amino acids. CDR3 residues: CASGFGNPETVYEQYF. In DNA, the CDR3 is TGTGCTAGTGGTTTTGGAAATCCAGAAACGGTGTACGAGCAGTACTTC.

This clonotype showed up just once. This chain uses TRBV30 with TRBJ2-4; TRBD1 agrees at 10 bases. In germline, CDR1 is GTSNPN, CDR2 SVGIG (reference sequence). The CDR3 sequence is 13 residues long. With V trimmed by 6 bases and J by 5 bases, 4 bases remained unmatched. The CDR3 bases are TGTGCCTGCTCGGGGACAGGGGAAAACATTCAGTACTTC. Translating it yields CACSGTGENIQYF.

This clonotype was found many times. The chain links TRBV4-1 to TRBJ1-2, with 8 bases that match TRBD1. The ends lost 4 bases at V and 6 bases at J; junction bases unmatched: 7. The CDR3 has 14 amino acids. In germline, CDR1 is MGHRA, CDR2 YSYEKL. CDR3 nucleotides: TGCGCCAGCAGCCTTAACAGGGGGGGCCATGGCTACACCTTC. Translated: CASSLNRGGHGYTF.

This clonotype was detected many times. The V call is TRBV20-1, the J call TRBJ2-7; 11 bases line up with TRBD2. The V segment lost 0 bases and the J segment 7 bases; nucleotides outside the gene matches: 5. The CDR3 is 14 amino acids. Per the germline V gene, CDR1 is DFQATT and CDR2 is SNEGSKA (reference sequence). CDR3 in amino acids: CSARDTSGGWEQYF. CDR3 DNA sequence: TGCAGTGCTAGAGATACTAGCGGGGGATGGGAGCAGTACTTC.

V is TRBV6-2 or TRBV6-3 and J is TRBJ2-2; D gene uncertain. Trimming took 7 bases from V and 2 from J, leaving 5 bases between them. Germline values: CDR1 MNHEY, CDR2 SVGEGT. The CDR3 extends over 12 amino acids. The CDR3 region is CASMRNTGELFF. The CDR3 nucleotides are TGTGCCAGCATGCGTAACACCGGGGAGCTGTTTTTT.

V and J are TRBV5-4 and TRBJ1-3; 9 bases agree with TRBD1. Germline assignment: CDR1 SGHNT and CDR2 YYREEE (reference sequence). V was pared by 2 bases and J by 1 base, with 1 base of the junction left unmatched. The CDR3 has 15 amino acids. CDR3 coding DNA: TGTGCCAGCAGCTTACAGGGGGCTTCTGGAAACACCATATATTTT. Its translation: CASSLQGASGNTIYF.

In this sample, this clonotype turned up many times. The rearrangement uses TRBV12-3 or TRBV12-4 and TRBJ1-1; 7 bases map to TRBD1. The CDR3 is 18 amino acids. After removal of 1 base from V and 3 bases from J, the junction contained 14 bases not matched to a gene. Here the CDR3 reads CASSLDTWGQQGDTEAFF. The CDR3 DNA reads TGTGCCAGCAGTTTAGATACTTGGGGACAGCAAGGGGACACTGAAGCTTTCTTT.

This clonotype was counted many times. The chain carries TRBV6-1 and TRBJ2-7; D tentatively fits TRBD1 or TRBD2 (5 bases each). The CDR3 is made up of 14 amino acids. Trimming shortened V by 4 bases and J by 6 bases, and 16 bases separated the two germline ends. Germline-derived CDR1 and CDR2 are MNHNS and SASEGT. In nucleotides, the CDR3 is TGTGCCAGCAGTGTAAACAGAGGGGACGTCGAGCAGTACTTC. This sequence encodes CASSVNRGDVEQYF.

CDR3 sequence (DNA): TGTGCCAGCAGTAAGGACAGCGACTATCAGCCCCAGCATTTT. It codes for CASSKDSDYQPQHF. This chain connects TRBV6-1 to TRBJ1-5, with D perhaps matching TRBD1 (6 bases). This CDR3 has 14 amino acids. The V gene's germline CDR1 is MNHNS and CDR2 SASEGT. V was trimmed by 5 bases and J by 5 bases, leaving 13 bases between them.

The chain uses TRBV20-1 and TRBJ2-7, with D tentatively TRBD1 (5 bases). CDR1 is DFQATT and CDR2 is SNEGSKA in the germline V gene (reference sequence). CDR3 length: 12 residues. V lost 3 bases to trimming and J lost 5 bases, with 11 bases between them. CDR3 residues: CSASLRADEQYF. Written as DNA, the CDR3 is TGCAGTGCTAGTCTCAGGGCGGACGAGCAGTACTTC.

This clonotype appeared many times. The chain couples TRBV7-9 to TRBJ1-1; D is undetermined. V dropped 5 bases and J dropped 3 bases, with 13 bases sitting between them. Germline lookup yields CDR1 SEHNR and CDR2 FQNEAQ (reference sequence). The CDR3 is made up of 14 amino acids. CDR3 region: CASSRGPIDTEAFF. CDR3 nucleotide sequence: TGTGCCAGCAGCCGAGGACCGATAGACACTGAAGCTTTCTTT.

This clonotype was seen only a few times. This rearrangement joins TRBV11-1 to TRBJ1-5, with D possibly TRBD1 on 5 matching bases. V shed 5 bases and J shed 5 bases, with 19 bases lying between them. Germline CDR1 reads SGHAT; CDR2 reads FQDESV (reference sequence). This CDR3 spans 16 amino acids. DNA for the CDR3: TGTGCCAGCAGCAAACAAGGGGTGGGCGGGGATCAGCCCCAGCATTTT. It translates to CASSKQGVGGDQPQHF.

The V call is TRBV27, the J call TRBJ2-2; D is unresolved. The CDR3 is 13 residues long. Looked up from germline, CDR1 is MNHEY and CDR2 is SMNVEV (reference sequence). Trimming left V 3 bases short and J 5 bases short, with 7 bases between. CDR3 amino acids: CASSFIGTGELFF. CDR3 bases: TGTGCCAGCAGTTTTATCGGGACCGGGGAGCTGTTTTTT.

This clonotype has a count of ten or more. J is TRBJ1-3 and V is TRBV2, with 8 bases matching TRBD1. In germline, CDR1 is SNHLY, CDR2 FYNNEI. The V gene end was trimmed by 2 bases and the J gene end by 0 bases; junction bases not matched to a gene: 3. This CDR3 is 16 amino acids long. The CDR3, as DNA: TGTGCCAGCAGTGAACAGGGGGCCCGCTCTGGAAACACCATATATTTT. This sequence encodes CASSEQGARSGNTIYF.

This clonotype was seen repeatedly, ten times or more. The genes are TRBV20-1 and TRBJ2-7, with 7 bases identical to TRBD1. Germline lookup yields CDR1 DFQATT and CDR2 SNEGSKA (reference sequence). This CDR3 spans 15 amino acids. V gave up 5 bases and J gave up 3 bases; unmatched junction bases: 13. CDR3 nucleotides: TGCAGTGCTCGTACCTCCGGGACAGACTTCTACGAGCAGTACTTC. It is translated as CSARTSGTDFYEQYF.

This clonotype was recorded a few times. This rearrangement joins TRBV24-1 to TRBJ1-1, with TRBD1 matching over 7 bases. The CDR3 loop spans 15 amino acids. The junction had 11 bases not matched to a gene; V was cut back by 7 bases and J by 4 bases. Looked up from germline, CDR1 is KGHDR and CDR2 is SFDVKD. CDR3 in DNA: TGTGCCACCAGCACTTCGACAGGGCTTACCACTGAAGCTTTCTTT. Residues: CATSTSTGLTTEAFF.

This clonotype has at least ten counts. The chain carries TRBV13 and TRBJ2-7; TRBD1 matches at 11 bases. The CDR3 has 16 residues. Unmatched junction bases numbered 7, after V lost 0 bases and J lost 6 bases. Germline lookup yields CDR1 PRHDT and CDR2 FYEKMQ (reference sequence). The CDR3 spells CASSLGRTGGAFEQYF. CDR3 sequence (DNA): TGTGCCAGCAGCTTAGGCCGGACAGGGGGCGCGTTCGAGCAGTACTTC. Together with reference TRBV13 and TRBJ2-7, the CDR3 gives the full variable domain: AAGVIQSPRHLIKEKRETATLKCYPIPRHDTVYWYQQGPGQDPQFLISFYEKMQSDKGSIPDRFSAQQFSDYHSELNMSSLELGDSALYFCASSLGRTGGAFEQYFGPGTRLTVT.

This clonotype was counted at least ten times. The rearrangement uses TRBV29-1 and TRBJ2-5; TRBD2 matches 8 bases. This CDR3 spans 14 amino acids. V shed 3 bases, J shed 3 bases, and the junction held 6 bases outside the gene matches. Germline CDR1 and CDR2: SQVTM and ANQGSEA. CDR3 coding DNA: TGCAGCGTTGACGAAGCGGGGGAAGAAGAGACCCAGTACTTC. Translated, it gives CSVDEAGEEETQYF.

This sequence joins TRBV7-2 and TRBJ1-5; D is ambiguous. The CDR3 covers 14 residues. The germline V and J ends were trimmed by 3 bases and 1 base, with 7 bases remaining between them. Germline V gene data show CDR1 as SGHTA and CDR2 as FQGNSA. CDR3 sequence (DNA): TGTGCCAGCAGCTTTTACGGCAGCAATCAGCCCCAGCATTTT. Translated: CASSFYGSNQPQHF.

This sequence joins TRBV12-3 or TRBV12-4 and TRBJ1-1; D call uncertain. The CDR3 spans 15 residues. Trimming left V 0 bases short and J 3 bases short, with 11 bases between. The CDR3 loop is CASSLAIKVYTEAFF. The CDR3 DNA is TGTGCCAGCAGTTTAGCGATTAAGGTTTACACTGAAGCTTTCTTT.

At least ten counts were recorded for this clonotype. The chain employs TRBV4-2 and TRBJ2-7; D not certain. Between the trimmed V and J ends, which lost 0 bases and 0 bases, there was a span of 12 bases. CDR1 LGHNA and CDR2 YNFKEQ come from the germline V gene. This CDR3 is built from 16 residues. In DNA, the CDR3 is TGTGCCAGCAGCCAAGATCTCCGCGCACACTCCTACGAGCAGTACTTC. The encoded protein is CASSQDLRAHSYEQYF.

This clonotype was picked up many times. The rearrangement links TRBV11-2 to TRBJ2-3, with TRBD2 identical over 7 bases. V trimming: 0 bases; J trimming: 2 bases; junction bases outside the gene matches: 2. Germline lookup yields CDR1 SGHAT and CDR2 FQNNGV. The CDR3 sequence is 15 residues long. CDR3 loop: CASSLDGGTTDTQYF. The CDR3 DNA sequence: TGTGCCAGCAGCTTAGACGGGGGGACCACAGATACGCAGTATTTT.

This clonotype was recorded at least ten times. CDR3 nucleotides: TGTGCCAGCTTTCCACACCAAAATAATTCACCCCTCCACTTT. Its protein is CASFPHQNNSPLHF. V is TRBV2 and J is TRBJ1-6; D is uncertain. Trimming took off 8 bases at V and 5 bases at J, with 13 bases between the two ends. CDR3 length equals 14 residues. Per the germline V gene, CDR1 is SNHLY and CDR2 is FYNNEI.

This clonotype has only one observation. The chain joins TRBV11-2 to TRBJ1-3; perhaps TRBD1 as D (6 bases). V lost 5 bases and J 4 bases, leaving 24 bases between the germline ends. Germline CDR1 SGHAT, CDR2 FQNNGV. CDR3 length: 18 residues. For the CDR3, the DNA is TGTGCCAGCAGCGCGCCGGGTGGGGGGCGAGTATCGGGAAACACCATATATTTT. Protein sequence: CASSAPGGGRVSGNTIYF.

Many counts were recorded for this clonotype. V is TRBV7-9 and J is TRBJ1-1; D is uncertain. This CDR3 spans 14 amino acids. The V gene's germline CDR1 is SEHNR and CDR2 FQNEAQ (reference sequence). Deletions cut 7 bases from V and 0 bases from J, with 12 bases between. CDR3 loop: CASTPGVMNTEAFF. The CDR3 DNA sequence: TGTGCCAGCACCCCCGGGGTTATGAACACTGAAGCTTTCTTT.

A single count supports this clonotype. At one end the junction does not follow the germline gene, possibly because of a read error. CDR3 protein: CASGEGSPNQPQHF. CDR3 in DNA: TGTGCCAGCGGTGAAGGCAGTCCCAATCAGCCCCAGCATTTT. The chain employs TRBV2 and TRBJ1-5; D uncertain. This CDR3 spans 14 amino acids. Germline V CDR1 and CDR2: SNHLY, FYNNEI.

This clonotype came up many times. This chain links TRBV4-2 with TRBJ1-2; possible D gene TRBD1, 6 bases. The CDR3 is 13 residues long. V was pared by 2 bases and J by 5 bases, with 9 bases between. Germline V CDR1 and CDR2: LGHNA, YNFKEQ. CDR3 residues: CASSQLQGYGYTF. The CDR3 coding sequence is TGTGCCAGCAGCCAACTACAGGGATATGGCTACACCTTC.

The gene calls are TRBV30 and TRBJ1-1, with unresolved D. The length of the CDR3 is 11 residues. Trimming took 0 bases from V and 8 from J, leaving 7 bases between them. CDR1 is GTSNPN and CDR2 is SVGIG in the germline V gene (reference sequence). CDR3 nucleotide sequence: TGTGCCTGGAGTGTACGGTCGGAAGCTTTCTTT. It encodes CAWSVRSEAFF. The entire variable domain, with the rest obtained from reference TRBV30 and TRBJ1-1, is as follows: SQTIHQWPATLVQPVGSPLSLECTVEGTSNPNLYWYRQAAGRGLQLLFYSVGIGQISSEVPQNLSASRPQDRQFILSSKKLLLSDSGFYLCAWSVRSEAFFGQGTRLTVV.